This passage covers 5 T cell receptor beta chains from one sample sequenced in a study of cytomegalovirus exposure and HLA in healthy donors. Assay: immunoSEQ multiplex PCR; the TCRdb copy retains only in-frame clones and omits some. Among tens of thousands of clones, about 90% were seen once, and the ten largest hold 2.5% to 3.5%. The sample taken for sequencing was PBMCs. The receptors here all came from a man aged 18 to 30 in good health and CMV-seronegative.

In its sample, this clone was seen once. The CDR3 sequence is CASSFLRQGNEKLFF. The CDR3, as DNA: TGTGCCAGCAGTTTTTTAAGGCAGGGAAATGAAAAACTGTTTTTT. The V and J genes are TRBV27 and TRBJ1-4, with D perhaps matching TRBD1 (5 bases). CDR3 length: 15 residues. The V gene's germline CDR1 is MNHEY and CDR2 SMNVEV (reference sequence). V gave up 3 bases and J gave up 5 bases, with 13 bases separating them.

The CDR3 sequence is CASSSSTKDRTTQPQHF. CDR3 bases: TGTGCCAGCAGCTCCTCGACTAAAGACAGGACGACTCAGCCCCAGCATTTT. The chain recombines TRBV7-3 with TRBJ1-5, with D possibly being TRBD1 (6 bases). The V end lost 4 bases, the J end lost 6 bases, and 22 bases lay between the germline ends. The germline V gene has CDR1 SGHTA and CDR2 FQGTGA. CDR3 length: 17 amino acids.

This CDR3 reads CASSVSGLGGYEQYF. CDR3 bases: TGTGCCAGCAGCGTATCCGGCCTAGGGGGCTACGAGCAGTACTTC. This rearrangement joins TRBV9 to TRBJ2-7; maybe TRBD1 (6 bases). The V end lost 1 base, the J end lost 3 bases, and 14 bases lay between the germline ends. The CDR3 runs 15 residues. From germline, CDR1 is SGDLS and CDR2 YYNGEE.

This clone came up once. The chain is built from TRBV10-3 and TRBJ2-7; TRBD2 aligns across 8 bases. This CDR3 contains 15 residues. CDR1 is ENHRY, CDR2 SYGVKD, per germline. The V gene end was trimmed by 8 bases and the J gene end by 0 bases; junction bases not matched to a gene: 9. The CDR3 nucleotides are TGTGCCATCTCCGGAGAGCGGGAGAGCTCCTACGAGCAGTACTTC. It specifies CAISGERESSYEQYF.

The rearrangement uses TRBV7-6 and TRBJ2-3, with 9 bases matching TRBD2. This CDR3 has 16 residues. Per the germline V gene, CDR1 is SGHVS and CDR2 is FNYEAQ. The junction had 8 bases not matched to a gene; V was cut back by 1 base and J by 6 bases. The CDR3 DNA is TGTGCCAGCAGCTTAGTGGCTAGCGGGGCGGGGGATACGCAGTATTTT. This codes for CASSLVASGAGDTQYF.